The 30 T cell receptor beta chains below all came from one sample that was sequenced in a study of blood T cell repertoires in COVID-19. Clones were sequenced by immunoSEQ multiplex PCR, and TCRdb holds only the in-frame ones, with some missing. The data contain around 25,000 clones, 89% of them singletons. The specimen was peripheral blood. Receptor source: a human donor in a cohort sampled during active COVID-19.

The rearrangement joins TRBV6-4 to TRBJ2-1; D uncertain. Germline V gene data show CDR1 as MRHNA and CDR2 as SNTAGT. With 4 bases removed from V and 0 bases from J, the gap between germline ends came to 13 bases. This CDR3 spans 16 amino acids. The CDR3, as DNA: TGTGCCAGCAGTGCCCTGACGTCTAGCTCCTACAATGAGCAGTTCTTC. It yields the protein CASSALTSSSYNEQFF.

This clone was observed once. CDR3: CASPGRRKNNEQFF. CDR3 nucleotide sequence: TGTGCCAGCCCCGGGAGAAGGAAAAACAATGAGCAGTTCTTC. The chain combines TRBV21-1 with TRBJ2-1; the listed D gene, TRBD2, was not tested against the DNA. TRBV21-1 is a pseudogene segment. The CDR3 extends over 14 amino acids.

This clone was counted only a few times. V and J are TRBV19 and TRBJ1-1, with TRBD1 matching over 10 bases. V shed 6 bases, J shed 0 bases, and the junction held 4 bases outside the gene matches. This CDR3 spans 15 amino acids. Germline-derived CDR1 and CDR2 are LNHDA and SQIVND (reference sequence). CDR3 loop: CASRTGGYLNTEAFF. The CDR3 DNA reads as TGTGCCAGTAGGACAGGGGGCTACTTGAACACTGAAGCTTTCTTT.

V and J are TRBV18 and TRBJ1-1; TRBD1 matches at 7 bases. The V gene's germline CDR1 is KGHSH and CDR2 LQKENI. The CDR3 extends over 17 amino acids. The V segment lost 5 bases and the J segment 1 base; nucleotides outside the gene matches: 13. CDR3 sequence reads: CASSSLFTGAPNTEAFF. DNA for the CDR3: TGTGCCAGCTCATCGCTATTTACAGGGGCCCCGAACACTGAAGCTTTCTTT. The whole variable domain, remainder taken from reference TRBV18 and TRBJ1-1, is NAGVMQNPRHLVRRRGQEARLRCSPMKGHSHVYWYRQLPEEGLKFMVYLQKENIIDESGMPKERFSAEFPKEGPSILRIQQVVRGDSAAYFCASSSLFTGAPNTEAFFGQGTRLTVV.

The rearrangement links TRBV5-4 to TRBJ2-1, with D unresolved. CDR3 size: 13 residues. Looked up from germline, CDR1 is SGHNT and CDR2 is YYREEE (reference sequence). Trimming removed 2 bases at V and 8 bases at J, with 11 bases between. The CDR3 nucleotides are TGTGCCAGCAGCTTTAGACTGAACGATGAGCAGTTCTTC. This encodes CASSFRLNDEQFF.

Here the CDR3 reads CAIAPQGARNEQYF. CDR3 nucleotide sequence: TGTGCCATCGCTCCACAGGGGGCGAGGAACGAGCAGTACTTC. The V call is TRBV10-3, the J call TRBJ2-7; 9 bases line up with TRBD1. Trimming took 8 bases from V and 5 from J; bases not matched to a gene: 10. CDR3 size: 14 residues. Germline CDR1 is ENHRY and CDR2 is SYGVKD.

This chain uses TRBV7-9 with TRBJ2-7; TRBD1 matches 7 bases. The germline CDR1 and CDR2 sequences are SEHNR and FQNEAQ (reference sequence). The CDR3 totals 16 residues. The J segment lost 6 bases and the V segment lost 0 bases, leaving 11 bases of the junction unmatched. CDR3 sequence (DNA): TGTGCCAGCAGCTTAGCCAGAACACAGACAGGGAGCGAGCAGTACTTC. Its translation: CASSLARTQTGSEQYF.

This CDR3 reads CATSRPDGKEADGYTF. For the CDR3, the DNA is TGTGCCACCAGCAGGCCGGACGGTAAGGAAGCGGATGGCTACACCTTC. The chain has TRBV15 and TRBJ1-2; D remains unclear. The CDR3 has 16 residues. In germline, CDR1 is LNHNV, CDR2 YYDKDF (reference sequence). V was trimmed by 3 bases and J by 6 bases, leaving 20 bases between them.

The rearrangement uses TRBV27 and TRBJ2-1; a possible D gene is TRBD1 (6 bases). There are 13 residues in the CDR3. Germline-derived CDR1 and CDR2 are MNHEY and SMNVEV (reference sequence). With 0 bases removed from V and 6 bases from J, the gap between germline ends came to 6 bases. CDR3: CASSLSGGNEQFF. CDR3 nucleotides: TGTGCCAGCAGTTTATCAGGGGGCAATGAGCAGTTCTTC.

This sequence joins TRBV6-5 and TRBJ2-7, with D maybe TRBD2 (5 bases). Trimming shortened V by 10 bases and J by 0 bases, and 16 bases separated the two germline ends. Germline V gives CDR1 MNHEY, CDR2 SVGAGI. This CDR3 spans 14 amino acids. Here the CDR3 reads CATKKDSYSYEQYF. CDR3 DNA: TGTGCCACCAAGAAGGACTCCTACTCCTACGAGCAGTACTTC.

This clone was seen a single time. J is TRBJ2-1 and V is TRBV27, with TRBD2 matching over 8 bases. V was pared by 3 bases and J by 5 bases, with 9 bases of the junction left unmatched. In germline, CDR1 is MNHEY, CDR2 SMNVEV (reference sequence). The CDR3 is 16 residues long. The CDR3 bases are TGTGCCAGCAGTTTGTTCCCCGGGACTAGGGACAATGAGCAGTTCTTC. Residues: CASSLFPGTRDNEQFF.

The rearrangement links TRBV27 to TRBJ2-3; 9 positions match TRBD1. With V trimmed by 9 bases and J by 0 bases, 7 bases remained unmatched. CDR3 length: 15 residues. CDR1 is MNHEY and CDR2 is SMNVEV in the germline V gene (reference sequence). CDR3: CASALQGASTDTQYF. CDR3 DNA: TGTGCCAGTGCGCTACAGGGGGCTAGCACAGATACGCAGTATTTT.

This rearrangement joins TRBV6-1 to TRBJ2-5; no definite D call. This CDR3 region has 12 residues. Germline CDR1 reads MNHNS; CDR2 reads SASEGT. V lost 2 bases and J 4 bases, leaving 5 bases between the germline ends. Here the CDR3 reads CASSESGETQYF. CDR3 bases: TGTGCCAGCAGTGAATCCGGAGAGACCCAGTACTTC.

The J gene is TRBJ2-1, the V gene TRBV19; a weak D match, TRBD2 (6 bases). CDR1 is LNHDA, CDR2 SQIVND, per germline (reference sequence). The germline V and J ends were trimmed by 0 bases and 3 bases, with 9 bases remaining between them. The CDR3 totals 15 residues. The CDR3 region has the DNA TGTGCCAGTAGTATAGAGGGTAGCGGCTACAATGAGCAGTTCTTC. This sequence encodes CASSIEGSGYNEQFF.

This clone was found once. The chain links TRBV10-2 to TRBJ2-5; the D gene is possibly TRBD2 (5 bases). Per the germline V gene, CDR1 is WSHSY and CDR2 is SAAADI. V was trimmed by 7 bases and J by 4 bases, leaving 13 bases between them. The length of the CDR3 is 13 residues. The CDR3 DNA reads TGCGCCAGCACCAAGGACCGGGGAGAGACCCAGTACTTC. Protein sequence: CASTKDRGETQYF.

The V gene is TRBV7-6, the J gene TRBJ2-3; D gene unclear. The CDR3 spans 13 residues. In germline, CDR1 is SGHVS, CDR2 FNYEAQ. With 5 bases removed from V and 6 bases from J, the gap between germline ends came to 12 bases. CDR3 residues: CASSPRLLDTQYF. CDR3 coding DNA: TGTGCCAGCAGCCCCCGTCTCCTCGATACGCAGTATTTT.

The V gene is TRBV3-1 (or the pseudogene TRBV3-2), the J gene TRBJ1-2; D not certain. Germline CDR1 reads LGHDT; CDR2 reads YNNKEL (reference sequence). The CDR3 loop spans 16 amino acids. V lost 0 bases and J 4 bases, leaving 15 bases between the germline ends. CDR3 amino acids: CASSQDTERGVYGYTF. The CDR3 DNA is TGTGCCAGCAGCCAAGACACTGAGCGGGGTGTCTATGGCTACACCTTC.

The rearrangement uses TRBV19 and TRBJ2-7; 8 bases are shared with TRBD1. Per germline, CDR1 LNHDA and CDR2 SQIVND (reference sequence). CDR3 length: 17 amino acids. With V trimmed by 3 bases and J by 0 bases, 10 bases remained unmatched. The CDR3 DNA reads as TGTGCCAGTAGTATCCCCCCCGGACAGGGACCCTCCTACGAGCAGTACTTC. Translating it yields CASSIPPGQGPSYEQYF.

This clone came up once. The chain combines TRBV6-5 with TRBJ1-1; 8 bases line up with TRBD1. Germline CDR1 MNHEY, CDR2 SVGAGI. The CDR3 spans 13 residues. Trimming removed 6 bases from V and 11 bases from J; junction bases left unmatched: 11. This CDR3 is CASSATTGVTAFF. CDR3 in DNA: TGTGCCAGCAGCGCCACGACAGGGGTAACGGCTTTCTTT.

CDR3 coding DNA: TGCAGCGTTGCCTCACAGGGAGATACGCAGTATTTT. Protein sequence: CSVASQGDTQYF. This sequence joins TRBV29-1 and TRBJ2-3; the D gene is possibly TRBD1 (6 bases). The V and J ends lost 4 bases and 5 bases respectively, with 10 bases between them. Germline CDR1 is SQVTM and CDR2 is ANQGSEA. CDR3 length equals 12 residues.

The chain has TRBV3-1 (or the pseudogene TRBV3-2) and TRBJ2-3; 7 bases align to TRBD2. Germline V gives CDR1 LGHDT, CDR2 YNNKEL (reference sequence). V lost 1 base and J lost 1; bases outside the gene matches: 11. This CDR3 is 18 amino acids long. CDR3 DNA sequence: TGTGCCAGCAGCCAAGTTGGGCCTAGCGGTCTCCGCACAGATACGCAGTATTTT. Translation gives CASSQVGPSGLRTDTQYF.

The V call is TRBV5-4, the J call TRBJ1-5, with D unclear. The CDR3 runs 15 residues. V was clipped by 0 bases and J by 0 bases, with 7 bases between them. Germline lookup yields CDR1 SGHNT and CDR2 YYREEE (reference sequence). CDR3 in DNA: TGTGCCAGCAGCTTGGGCGGGAATAGCAATCAGCCCCAGCATTTT. It yields the protein CASSLGGNSNQPQHF.

This clone has a single count. The chain links TRBV14 to TRBJ1-2; 9 bases line up with TRBD1. J gave up 11 bases and V 1 base, and 5 bases lay outside the gene matches. Germline V gives CDR1 SGHDN, CDR2 FVKESK. The CDR3 has 13 amino acids. In DNA, the CDR3 is TGTGCCAGCAGCCAAGCAGACAGGGGGGGATACACCTTC. Protein sequence: CASSQADRGGYTF.

The chain uses TRBV19 and TRBJ2-5, with 7 bases identical to TRBD1. The CDR3 contains 16 residues. Germline V gene sequence: CDR1 LNHDA, CDR2 SQIVND (reference sequence). The V gene end was trimmed by 3 bases and the J gene end by 4 bases; junction bases not matched to a gene: 11. The chain's CDR3 is CASSITLTGIGETQYF. CDR3 DNA: TGTGCCAGTAGTATCACACTGACAGGGATTGGAGAGACCCAGTACTTC.

There are a few counts of this clone. The CDR3 DNA is TGTGCCAGCAGCAATGACAGGGTGTATTCACCCCTCCACTTT. Translated: CASSNDRVYSPLHF. The V call is TRBV3-1 (or the pseudogene TRBV3-2), the J call TRBJ1-6, with 7 bases that match TRBD1. Trimming took 5 bases from V and 8 from J; bases not matched to a gene: 6. The CDR3 runs to 14 residues. Germline values: CDR1 LGHDT, CDR2 YNNKEL (reference sequence).

The chain joins TRBV9 to TRBJ2-3; D is possibly TRBD2 (6 bases). V dropped 0 bases and J dropped 0 bases, with 8 bases sitting between them. The CDR3 runs to 15 residues. Germline lookup yields CDR1 SGDLS and CDR2 YYNGEE. The CDR3 DNA sequence: TGTGCCAGCAGCGTAGATAGCGGAAGCACAGATACGCAGTATTTT. Translating gives CASSVDSGSTDTQYF.

The chain joins TRBV12-3 or TRBV12-4 to TRBJ1-2, with no clear D. This CDR3 contains 13 residues. The V gene lost 3 bases and the J gene lost 7 bases, with 12 bases spanning the gap. The CDR3 loop reads CASSFNRRAGYTF. The CDR3 nucleotides are TGTGCCAGCAGTTTTAATCGGAGGGCTGGCTACACCTTC.

V and J are TRBV19 and TRBJ1-2, with 9 bases aligning to TRBD1. The junction had 22 bases not matched to a gene; V was cut back by 6 bases and J by 2 bases. Germline V gene sequence: CDR1 LNHDA, CDR2 SQIVND (reference sequence). This CDR3 has 20 amino acids. This CDR3 reads CASRRMGTGTGSPSNYGYTF. CDR3 bases: TGTGCCAGTAGAAGGATGGGGACCGGGACAGGGTCCCCCTCCAACTATGGCTACACCTTC.

The rearrangement joins TRBV2 to TRBJ1-2, with TRBD1 identical over 7 bases. Germline loops: CDR1 SNHLY, CDR2 FYNNEI. V dropped 1 base and J dropped 8; count of bases not matched to a gene: 10. This CDR3 region has 15 residues. This CDR3 reads CASSEGQGLGLGYTF. The CDR3 DNA follows: TGTGCCAGCAGTGAAGGACAGGGCCTTGGGCTCGGCTACACCTTC. Drawing the rest from reference TRBV2 and TRBJ1-2, the complete variable domain is EPEVTQTPSHQVTQMGQEVILRCVPISNHLYFYWYRQILGQKVEFLVSFYNNEISEKSEIFDDQFSVERPDGSNFTLKIRSTKLEDSAMYFCASSEGQGLGLGYTFGSGTRLTVV.

This rearrangement joins TRBV5-1 to TRBJ2-5, with 12 bases lining up with TRBD2. The germline V gene encodes CDR1 SGHRS and CDR2 YFSETQ. With 4 bases clipped from V and 2 bases from J, the junction kept 3 bases outside the gene matches. The CDR3 consists of 15 residues. The CDR3 coding sequence is TGCGCCAGCAGCCTCGGACTAGCGGGACAAGAGACCCAGTACTTC. Encoded protein: CASSLGLAGQETQYF.